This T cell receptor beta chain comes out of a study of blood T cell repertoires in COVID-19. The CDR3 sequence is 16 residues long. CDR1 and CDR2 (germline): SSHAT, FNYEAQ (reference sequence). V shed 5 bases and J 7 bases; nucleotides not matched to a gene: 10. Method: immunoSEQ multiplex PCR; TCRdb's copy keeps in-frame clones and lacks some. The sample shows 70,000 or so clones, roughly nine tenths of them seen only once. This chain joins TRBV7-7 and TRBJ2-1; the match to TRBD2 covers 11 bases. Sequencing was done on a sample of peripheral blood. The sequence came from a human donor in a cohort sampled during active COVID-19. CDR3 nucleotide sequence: TGTGCCAGCAGCCCGCTAGCGGGAGGAGGTGGGAATGAGCAGTTCTTC. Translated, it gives CASSPLAGGGGNEQFF.